Listed below are T cell receptor beta chains from one sample, sequenced in a study of metastatic and nonmetastatic thyroid tumors. TCRdb re-called the PCR reads via MiXCR. This sample has fewer than 15,000 clones; approximately 35% occur once, and the top ten carry 11%. Sequencing was done on a sample of tumor tissue. These receptors came from a female donor with papillary thyroid cancer or a benign thyroid nodule (not recorded which). Some clones in this sample may be carry-over from other donors' samples. CDR3s include the opening cysteine and the closing phenylalanine or tryptophan. The D gene is left open where the match is weak. Clone size is stated in some rows and not others, as once, few, many or a class when expanded.

>medium-sized|.|TRBV11-2|TRBJ2-3|13
CASSLEFSDTQYF
TGTGCCAGCAGCTTAGAATTCTCAGATACGCAGTATTTT
>.|TRBD2|TRBV20-1|TRBJ2-5|19
CSARVVARRSSGIGETQYF
TGCAGTGCTAGAGTTGTGGCCAGGAGGTCTAGCGGGATCGGGGAGACCCAGTACTTC
>many|.|TRBV10-2|TRBJ1-4|14
CASKGQGRGEKLFF
TGCGCCAGCAAGGGGCAGGGTCGCGGTGAAAAACTGTTTTTT
>.|.|TRBV7-2|TRBJ2-7|15
CASSLAGTASLEQYF
TGTGCCAGCAGCTTAGCGGGGACGGCCTCTCTCGAGCAGTACTTC
>.|.|TRBV9|TRBJ2-6|15
CASRVKNSRANVLTF
TGTGCCAGCAGGGTAAAGAACTCTAGGGCCAACGTCCTGACTTTC
>.|TRBD2|TRBV29-1|TRBJ2-2|15
CSVGGDKGNTGELFF
TGCAGCGTCGGGGGGGACAAGGGGAACACCGGGGAGCTGTTTTTT
>many|.|TRBV7-9|TRBJ1-1|13
CASSFTTNTEAFF
TGTGCCAGCAGCTTTACAACGAACACTGAAGCTTTCTTT
>.|.|TRBV5-1|TRBJ2-7|13
CASREGSSYEQYF
TGCGCCAGCAGGGAGGGAAGCTCCTACGAGCAGTACTTC
>medium-sized|.|TRBV6-1|TRBJ1-1|14
CASSRRQMNTEAFF
TGTGCCAGCAGCCGCAGACAGATGAACACTGAAGCTTTCTTT
>many|TRBD2|TRBV7-3|TRBJ2-1|19
CASSLNGIASGRWNNEQFF
TGTGCCAGCAGCTTAAACGGAATCGCTAGCGGGAGGTGGAATAATGAGCAGTTCTTC
>.|.|TRBV20-1|TRBJ2-3|13
CSARLGTPDTQYF
TGCAGTGCTCGGCTCGGGACTCCAGATACGCAGTATTTT
>.|.|TRBV4-1|TRBJ1-4|12
CASSQGRGKLFF
TGCGCCAGCAGCCAAGGCAGGGGAAAACTGTTTTTT
>.|.|TRBV11-3|TRBJ2-5|16
CASSPTWGHGRGTQYF
TGTGCCAGCAGCCCCACATGGGGCCATGGTAGAGGCACCCAGTACTTC
>few|.|TRBV6-1|TRBJ1-2|15
CASSPRQWIEYGYTF
TGTGCCAGCAGTCCAAGACAGTGGATTGAATATGGCTACACCTTC
>medium-sized|.|TRBV18|TRBJ1-5|14
CASSPRQGNQPQHF
TGTGCCAGCTCACCACGGCAGGGCAATCAGCCCCAGCATTTT
>medium-sized|TRBD2|TRBV4-1|TRBJ2-5|15
CASSHSGTIQETQYF
TGCGCCAGCAGCCATTCCGGGACTATCCAAGAGACCCAGTACTTC
>.|TRBD2|TRBV7-9|TRBJ2-7|14
CASSSGTSDYEQYF
TGTGCCAGCAGCTCAGGGACTAGCGACTACGAGCAGTACTTC
>medium-sized|.|TRBV12-3/TRBV12-4|TRBJ2-1|13
CASSGLREGEQFF
TGTGCCAGCAGTGGGCTTCGGGAAGGTGAGCAGTTCTTC
>once|.|TRBV5-5|TRBJ1-5|13
CASSLKGAQPQHF
TGTGCCAGCAGCTTGAAAGGGGCGCAGCCCCAGCATTTT
>few|TRBD2|TRBV12-3/TRBV12-4|TRBJ2-1|15
CASRLSGRAYNEQFF
TGTGCCAGCAGACTGAGCGGGAGGGCCTACAATGAGCAGTTCTTC
>medium-sized|TRBD1|TRBV19|TRBJ1-6|15
CASRDRGRYNSPLHF
TGTGCCAGTAGGGACAGGGGCCGGTATAATTCACCCCTCCACTTT
>.|.|TRBV19|TRBJ2-2|13
CASSQGTSGELFF
TGTGCCAGTAGTCAGGGGACGTCGGGGGAGCTGTTTTTT
>medium-sized|TRBD1|TRBV4-1|TRBJ1-1|17
CASSQGKGGVPNTEAFF
TGCGCCAGCAGCCAAGGAAAAGGGGGCGTCCCGAACACTGAAGCTTTCTTT
>medium-sized|TRBD1|TRBV19|TRBJ1-2|14
CASSLDRSLYGYTF
TGTGCCAGTAGTTTGGACAGGTCGCTCTATGGCTACACCTTC
>medium-sized|TRBD1|TRBV6-1|TRBJ2-7|15
CASSEAGTGGYEQYF
TGTGCCAGCAGTGAGGCCGGGACAGGGGGTTACGAGCAGTACTTC
>.|.|TRBV11-3|TRBJ1-1|13
CASSLGPLTEAFF
TGTGCCAGCAGCTTAGGACCTTTGACTGAAGCTTTCTTT